These T cell receptor beta chains were read from a single sample in a study of PD-L1 blockade in urothelial cancer. Assay: immunoSEQ multiplex PCR; the TCRdb copy retains only in-frame clones and omits some. The table has roughly 63,000 clones, approximately 81% seen once; the top ten hold 3.2%. Sequenced material: PBMCs, taken around atezolizumab (anti-PD-L1) treatment. The receptors derive from a man in his 70s with urothelial cancer. The CDR3 runs from the conserved cysteine through the conserved F or W. A D gene is named only where the DNA matches it firmly. The size of a clone is reported for some rows only, either as once, few or many, or as a class for expanded clones.

j_call,v_call,d_call,clone_size,cdr3_aa,cdr3_nt
TRBJ1-4,TRBV15,NA,NA,CATSREGNAGGNEKLFF,TGTGCCACCAGCAGAGAAGGAAACGCCGGGGGTAATGAAAAACTGTTTTTT
TRBJ2-1,TRBV9,NA,NA,CASSVVGGANNEQFF,TGTGCCAGCAGCGTAGTTGGGGGGGCCAACAATGAGCAGTTCTTC
TRBJ2-7,TRBV10-3,TRBD2,NA,CAISESGGGPYEQYF,TGTGCCATCAGTGAGTCGGGGGGAGGGCCCTACGAGCAGTACTTC
TRBJ2-7,TRBV18,TRBD1,NA,CASSPPGQAIYEQYF,TGTGCCAGCTCACCCCCGGGACAGGCGATATACGAGCAGTACTTC
TRBJ2-1,TRBV9,TRBD2,few,CASSARLAVYNEQFF,TGTGCCAGCAGTGCTCGACTAGCGGTCTACAATGAGCAGTTCTTC
TRBJ2-2,TRBV7-2,TRBD2,NA,CASRRSGRNTGELFF,TGTGCCAGCAGACGAAGCGGGAGGAACACCGGGGAGCTGTTTTTT
TRBJ2-5,TRBV7-9,NA,NA,CASSFGDGMETQYF,TGTGCCAGCAGCTTCGGGGATGGGATGGAGACCCAGTACTTC
TRBJ1-2,TRBV11-2,TRBD1,NA,CASSPVRQGARGYTF,TGTGCCAGCAGCCCAGTCCGACAGGGGGCTAGAGGCTACACCTTC
TRBJ2-6,TRBV11-2,NA,NA,CASSLDRGQRGTARANVLTF,TGTGCCAGCAGCTTAGATAGGGGACAGCGGGGGACAGCGAGGGCCAACGTCCTGACTTTC
TRBJ2-3,TRBV15,TRBD1,NA,CATSRGDRGADTQYF,TGTGCCACCAGCAGAGGGGACAGGGGAGCAGATACGCAGTATTTT